What follows are 29 T cell receptor beta chains derived from one specimen sequenced in a study of cytomegalovirus exposure and HLA in healthy donors. The study ran its PCR with 60 Vbeta and 13 Jbeta primers. TCRdb's copy holds only in-frame clones and misses some; the assay was immunoSEQ multiplex PCR. This table holds more than 100,000 clones, around 80% found once. Sequencing input: PBMCs. These receptors all come from a female donor in good health and CMV-seropositive.

The chain couples TRBV6-5 to TRBJ2-5; D not resolved. The germline gives CDR1 MNHEY, CDR2 SVGAGI. V lost 7 bases, J lost 2 bases, and 11 bases lay in between. The CDR3 totals 13 residues. In DNA, the CDR3 is TGTGCCAGCACCCCGACGGGTCAAGAGACCCAGTACTTC. Translation: CASTPTGQETQYF.

This clone came up once. This chain connects TRBV6-1 to TRBJ2-5; D not certain. The germline V gene encodes CDR1 MNHNS and CDR2 SASEGT. V dropped 4 bases and J dropped 7 bases, with 10 bases sitting between them. This CDR3 contains 12 residues. For the CDR3, the DNA is TGTGCCAGCAGTGTGATGGGCCTGACCCAGTACTTC. Protein product: CASSVMGLTQYF.

This clone occurred once. The chain has TRBV27 and TRBJ2-3, with D maybe TRBD2 (5 bases). Deletions cut 5 bases from V and 6 bases from J, with 15 bases between. The CDR3 consists of 14 residues. Germline loops: CDR1 MNHEY, CDR2 SMNVEV (reference sequence). CDR3 sequence (DNA): TGTGCCAGCAGTCTCGGACTGTGGGAGGATACGCAGTATTTT. This translates into CASSLGLWEDTQYF.

The chain uses TRBV5-8 and TRBJ2-1; the D gene is possibly TRBD2 (6 bases). The V gene lost 2 bases and the J gene lost 3 bases, with 12 bases spanning the gap. This CDR3 is built from 15 residues. CDR1 SGHTS and CDR2 YDEGEE come from the germline V gene. This CDR3 is CASSFKRLGYNEQFF. CDR3 nucleotides: TGTGCCAGCAGCTTCAAACGACTAGGCTACAATGAGCAGTTCTTC.

The chain carries TRBV7-9 and TRBJ1-1; D is ambiguous. Germline loops: CDR1 SEHNR, CDR2 FQNEAQ (reference sequence). The CDR3 consists of 12 residues. The V and J ends lost 7 bases and 4 bases respectively, with 10 bases between them. The CDR3 sequence: CASTQLVTEAFF. The CDR3 bases are TGTGCCAGCACCCAGCTAGTCACTGAAGCTTTCTTT.

The chain is built from TRBV5-1 and TRBJ2-1; 11 nucleotides match TRBD2. The V gene's germline CDR1 is SGHRS and CDR2 YFSETQ. The CDR3 is 15 residues long. J was trimmed by 2 bases and V by 6 bases; bases with no gene match: 4. The CDR3: CASKDSGGAYNEQFF. CDR3 nucleotide sequence: TGCGCCAGCAAAGATAGCGGGGGGGCCTACAATGAGCAGTTCTTC.

This clone was counted only a few times. The rearrangement uses TRBV4-2 and TRBJ1-3; 8 bases fit TRBD1. Germline-derived CDR1 and CDR2 are LGHNA and YNFKEQ. After removal of 1 base from V and 7 bases from J, the junction contained 3 bases not matched to a gene. The CDR3 covers 14 residues. The CDR3 region has the DNA TGTGCCAGCAGCCAAGTCCAGGGGGCGAACACCATATATTTT. It specifies CASSQVQGANTIYF.

The chain joins TRBV30 to TRBJ2-4, with 9 bases that match TRBD2. V shed 1 base and J 0 bases; nucleotides not matched to a gene: 10. This CDR3 region has 18 residues. Per the germline V gene, CDR1 is GTSNPN and CDR2 is SVGIG (reference sequence). CDR3 protein: CAWSGPAGGLLAKNIQYF. CDR3 DNA sequence: TGTGCCTGGAGTGGTCCAGCGGGGGGCCTACTAGCCAAAAACATTCAGTACTTC.

This chain links TRBV7-9 with TRBJ1-1; no clear D. V was shortened by 4 bases and J by 0 bases, with 6 bases between the two germline ends. This CDR3 comprises 13 residues. Germline V gene lookup returns CDR1 SEHNR and CDR2 FQNEAQ (reference sequence). CDR3 sequence reads: CASSSQMNTEAFF. CDR3 coding DNA: TGTGCCAGCAGCTCCCAGATGAACACTGAAGCTTTCTTT.

This chain joins TRBV7-2 and TRBJ1-2; D is uncertain. V lost 3 bases to trimming and J lost 8 bases, with 16 bases between them. The CDR3 sequence is 14 residues long. Germline CDR1 SGHTA, CDR2 FQGNSA. Written as DNA, the CDR3 is TGTGCCAGCAGCTTGTTGGGCAAAACAAGGGGCTACACCTTC. It encodes CASSLLGKTRGYTF.

This sequence joins TRBV20-1 and TRBJ2-7, with D possibly TRBD2 on 5 matching bases. Trimming stripped 0 bases from V and 10 bases from J, with 10 bases between. From germline, CDR1 is DFQATT and CDR2 SNEGSKA (reference sequence). This CDR3 has 11 amino acids. The CDR3 DNA follows: TGCAGTGCTAGAGATTTAACGGGACAGTACTTC. It yields the protein CSARDLTGQYF.

This clone has only a few counts. This rearrangement joins TRBV15 to TRBJ2-2, with D maybe TRBD2 (5 bases). The V and J ends lost 1 base and 14 bases respectively, with 14 bases between them. CDR3 length: 13 residues. Germline V gene sequence: CDR1 LNHNV, CDR2 YYDKDF (reference sequence). The CDR3 DNA follows: TGTGCCACCAGCAGAGCCGAGGCAGGACTCCTGTTTTTT. This codes for CATSRAEAGLLFF.

V and J are TRBV6-1 and TRBJ2-1, with unresolved D. Germline lookup yields CDR1 MNHNS and CDR2 SASEGT. The CDR3 has 12 amino acids. Deletions cut 7 bases from V and 10 bases from J, with 14 bases between. The CDR3 sequence: CASTEVVSEQFF. The CDR3 bases are TGTGCCAGCACCGAGGTAGTCAGCGAGCAGTTCTTC.

For the CDR3, the DNA is TGCGCCAGCAGCCCCACCATGAGCTCCTATAATTCACCCCTCCACTTT. It codes for CASSPTMSSYNSPLHF. The genes are TRBV4-3 and TRBJ1-6; D gene uncertain. The V end lost 4 bases, the J end lost 0 bases, and 10 bases lay between the germline ends. Germline V CDR1 and CDR2: LGHNA, YSLEER. CDR3 length equals 16 residues.

This chain joins TRBV1 and TRBJ2-3; the D call of TRBD2 is as the table states it, not checked on the DNA. TRBV1 is a known pseudogene. The CDR3 covers 18 residues. The CDR3: CTSSQDLRGAHRTDTQYF. The CDR3 region has the DNA TGCACCAGCAGCCAGGACTTGCGGGGGGCCCATCGCACAGATACGCAGTATTTT.

V gene TRBV29-1 combines with J gene TRBJ2-6; 7 nucleotides line up with TRBD2. CDR3 size: 16 residues. Germline assignment: CDR1 SQVTM and CDR2 ANQGSEA. Trimming removed 8 bases from V and 2 bases from J; junction bases left unmatched: 12. CDR3 in DNA: TGCAGCATATCGGGGAGGGTCGGCGCTGGGGCCAACGTCCTGACTTTC. Protein product: CSISGRVGAGANVLTF.

The rearrangement links TRBV6-5 to TRBJ1-4, with D possibly being TRBD1 (5 bases). V lost 2 bases and J lost 7, with 11 bases in between. CDR1 and CDR2 from the germline V gene are MNHEY and SVGAGI. The CDR3 runs to 14 residues. CDR3 coding DNA: TGTGCCAGCAGTTACCTCTCAGGGCGTGAAAAACTGTTTTTT. It specifies CASSYLSGREKLFF.

The chain links TRBV19 to TRBJ1-5; TRBD1 might be the D (5 bases). CDR1 and CDR2 from the germline V gene are LNHDA and SQIVND (reference sequence). The CDR3 is 17 amino acids. V gave up 3 bases and J gave up 6 bases, with 21 bases separating them. The CDR3 here is CASSMRRGASVGQPQHF. The DNA of the CDR3 is TGTGCCAGTAGTATGAGAAGGGGCGCCTCAGTGGGTCAGCCCCAGCATTTT.

The chain joins TRBV2 to TRBJ2-1; D is unclear. The germline gives CDR1 SNHLY, CDR2 FYNNEI. This CDR3 comprises 11 residues. Trimming took off 6 bases at V and 7 bases at J, with 7 bases between the two ends. CDR3: CASRRTNEQFF. The CDR3 DNA follows: TGTGCCAGCAGACGAACTAATGAGCAGTTCTTC.

V gene TRBV5-1 combines with J gene TRBJ2-3; TRBD1 aligns across 9 bases. The length of the CDR3 is 15 residues. Looked up from germline, CDR1 is SGHRS and CDR2 is YFSETQ. V shed 2 bases and J 4 bases; nucleotides not matched to a gene: 5. The CDR3 reads CASSFGDRESDTQYF. DNA for the CDR3: TGCGCCAGCAGCTTTGGGGACAGGGAGTCAGATACGCAGTATTTT.

The J gene is TRBJ2-7, the V gene TRBV10-3, with a tentative D call TRBD1 (6 bases). CDR3 length: 17 residues. The V gene's germline CDR1 is ENHRY and CDR2 SYGVKD. V was trimmed by 10 bases and J by 3 bases, leaving 28 bases between them. For the CDR3, the DNA is TGTGCCAGGGGGCGGCCAGATGACACCGACTATTACTACGAGCAGTACTTC. Amino acids: CARGRPDDTDYYYEQYF.

The V and J genes are TRBV12-2 and TRBJ2-2; the table calls TRBD1, which could not be checked here. TRBV12-2 is a pseudogene locus. The CDR3 totals 19 residues. CDR3: CASRFRDQYREYGTGELFF. The CDR3 DNA follows: TGTGCAAGTCGCTTCCGGGACCAATACAGGGAATACGGCACCGGGGAGCTGTTTTTT.

V gene TRBV2 combines with J gene TRBJ2-7; possibly TRBD1 for D (5 bases). This CDR3 has 13 residues. CDR1 is SNHLY, CDR2 FYNNEI, per germline. The V end was cut by 7 bases, the J end by 1 base, with 11 bases between. DNA for the CDR3: TGTGCCAGCAAGGAAGGGGATTCCTACGAGCAGTACTTC. It translates to CASKEGDSYEQYF.

The gene calls are TRBV7-3 and TRBJ1-1, with a possible D match to TRBD1 (6 bases). Deletions cut 2 bases from V and 0 bases from J, with 13 bases between. Germline V gene lookup returns CDR1 SGHTA and CDR2 FQGTGA. The CDR3 covers 16 residues. Here the CDR3 DNA reads TGTGCCAGCAGCTTAGGCGTGGGGGACATGAACACTGAAGCTTTCTTT. It specifies CASSLGVGDMNTEAFF.

The chain carries TRBV30 and TRBJ2-7; TRBD1 agrees at 8 bases. Germline V gene data show CDR1 as GTSNPN and CDR2 as SVGIG (reference sequence). This CDR3 region has 14 residues. V was pared by 2 bases and J by 4 bases, with 7 bases of the junction left unmatched. The CDR3, as DNA: TGTGCCTGGAGTTACCGGGACAGGCTATACGAGCAGTACTTC. This translates into CAWSYRDRLYEQYF.

The chain carries TRBV25-1 and TRBJ2-2; 13 bases match TRBD2. Looked up from germline, CDR1 is MGHDK and CDR2 is SYGVNS. Trimming removed 8 bases from V and 5 bases from J; junction bases left unmatched: 5. The CDR3 extends over 15 amino acids. In DNA form, the CDR3 reads TGTGCCAGCTCACCGGGACTAGCGGGGACCGGGGAGCTGTTTTTT. Protein sequence: CASSPGLAGTGELFF.

This chain links TRBV9 with TRBJ2-3; D gene unclear. The CDR3 totals 14 residues. V dropped 4 bases and J dropped 4 bases, with 13 bases sitting between them. Germline V gene sequence: CDR1 SGDLS, CDR2 YYNGEE. For the CDR3, the DNA is TGTGCCAGCAGCCCTACTATAGAGGCAGATACGCAGTATTTT. This translates into CASSPTIEADTQYF. Together with reference TRBV9 and TRBJ2-3, the CDR3 gives the full variable domain: DSGVTQTPKHLITATGQRVTLRCSPRSGDLSVYWYQQSLDQGLQFLIQYYNGEERAKGNILERFSAQQFPDLHSELNLSSLELGDSALYFCASSPTIEADTQYFGPGTRLTVL.

CDR3 nucleotides: TGTGCCAGCCCGCCTGGTCAACAATCCCCGAACACTGAAGCTTTCTTT. Protein sequence: CASPPGQQSPNTEAFF. V and J are TRBV18 and TRBJ1-1, with D uncertain. The CDR3 is made up of 16 amino acids. The germline V and J ends were trimmed by 8 bases and 1 base, with 20 bases remaining between them. In germline, CDR1 is KGHSH, CDR2 LQKENI.

This clone appeared once. V usage is TRBV7-2 and J usage is TRBJ1-2, with 10 bases fitting TRBD1. The J segment lost 8 bases and the V segment lost 5 bases, leaving 5 bases of the junction unmatched. CDR3 length: 13 amino acids. From germline, CDR1 is SGHTA and CDR2 FQGNSA. The CDR3 is CASSPDRGRGYTF. The CDR3 DNA reads TGTGCCAGCAGCCCAGACAGGGGGCGCGGCTACACCTTC.